This TCR beta chain came from a study of T cells in Graves' hyperthyroidism and ophthalmopathy. Authors of the study amplified TCR beta CDR3 regions from RNA transcripts. Researchers ran a first-round RT-PCR on the TCR CDR3 using the HTBI primer set. TCRdb processed the multiplex PCR reads anew with MiXCR; each CDR3 protein has one entry. The repertoire holds about 500,000 distinct CDR3 sequences, with 17% as singletons. V lost 5 bases, J lost 2 bases, and 23 bases stayed unmatched. CDR3 size: 21 residues. This clonotype was counted at least ten times. Its matching antigen is unknown. Findings and caveats of the study: Patients with ophthalmopathy were separated from those with stable hyperthyroidism by a 13 V-J model.

Sequenced material: blood. This chain links TRBV12-3 or TRBV12-4 with TRBJ2-7, with TRBD2 matching 11 bases. The TCR comes from a young woman with Graves' ophthalmopathy. The CDR3 region is CASSRDRLFTSGRMRPYEQYF. CDR3 nucleotides: TGTGCCAGCAGTCGGGACCGGCTTTTTACTAGCGGGAGAATGAGGCCCTACGAGCAGTACTTC.